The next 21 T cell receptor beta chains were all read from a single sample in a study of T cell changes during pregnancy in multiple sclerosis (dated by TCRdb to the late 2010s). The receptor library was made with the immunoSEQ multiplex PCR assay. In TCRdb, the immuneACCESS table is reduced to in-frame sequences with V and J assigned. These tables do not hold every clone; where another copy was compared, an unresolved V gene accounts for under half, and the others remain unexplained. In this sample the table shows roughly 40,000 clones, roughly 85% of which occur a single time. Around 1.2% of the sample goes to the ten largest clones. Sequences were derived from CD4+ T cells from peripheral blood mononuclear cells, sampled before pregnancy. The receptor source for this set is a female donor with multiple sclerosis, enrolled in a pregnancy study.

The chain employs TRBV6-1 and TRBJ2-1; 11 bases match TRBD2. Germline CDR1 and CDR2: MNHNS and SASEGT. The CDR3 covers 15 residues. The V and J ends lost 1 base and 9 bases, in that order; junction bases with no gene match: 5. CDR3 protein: CASSEVLAGGSEQFF. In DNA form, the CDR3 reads TGTGCCAGCAGTGAAGTGCTAGCGGGAGGTTCTGAGCAGTTCTTC.

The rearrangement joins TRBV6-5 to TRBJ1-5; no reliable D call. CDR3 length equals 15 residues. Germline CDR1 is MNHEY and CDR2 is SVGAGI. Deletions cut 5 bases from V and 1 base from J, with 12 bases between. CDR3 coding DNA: TGTGCCAGCAGTACCTCACAGAGAAGCAATCAGCCCCAGCATTTT. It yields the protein CASSTSQRSNQPQHF.

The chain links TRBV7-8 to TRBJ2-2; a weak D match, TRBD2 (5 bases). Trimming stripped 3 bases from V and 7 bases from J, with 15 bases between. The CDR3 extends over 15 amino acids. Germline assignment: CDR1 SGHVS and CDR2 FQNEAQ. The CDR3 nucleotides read TGTGCCAGCAGCTTCTCATACGGGGAAGGCGGGGAGCTGTTTTTT. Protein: CASSFSYGEGGELFF.

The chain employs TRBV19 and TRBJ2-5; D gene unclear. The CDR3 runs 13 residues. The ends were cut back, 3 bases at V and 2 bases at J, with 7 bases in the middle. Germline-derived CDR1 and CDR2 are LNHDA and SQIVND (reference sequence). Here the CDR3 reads CASSISVQETQYF. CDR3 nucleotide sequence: TGTGCCAGTAGTATCAGTGTACAAGAGACCCAGTACTTC.

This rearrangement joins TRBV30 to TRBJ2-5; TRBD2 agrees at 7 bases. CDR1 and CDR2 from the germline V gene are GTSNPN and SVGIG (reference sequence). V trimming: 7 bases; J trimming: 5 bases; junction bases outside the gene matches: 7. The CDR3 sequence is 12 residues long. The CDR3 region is CASAGLVETQYF. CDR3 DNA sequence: TGTGCCTCCGCCGGACTAGTTGAGACCCAGTACTTC.

CDR3 in amino acids: CASSLGLIQETQYF. The CDR3 DNA is TGCGCCAGCAGCCTGGGACTTATCCAAGAGACCCAGTACTTC. This chain connects TRBV5-1 to TRBJ2-5, with D perhaps TRBD2 (6 bases). CDR3 length: 14 residues. Per germline, CDR1 SGHRS and CDR2 YFSETQ. V lost 4 bases and J 1 base, leaving 11 bases between the germline ends.

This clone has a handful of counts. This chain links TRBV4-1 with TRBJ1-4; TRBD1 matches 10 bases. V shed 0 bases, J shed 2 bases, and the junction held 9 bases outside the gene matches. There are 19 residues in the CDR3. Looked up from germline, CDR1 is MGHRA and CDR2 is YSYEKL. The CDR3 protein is CASSQDRQGAIGTNEKLFF. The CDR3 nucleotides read TGCGCCAGCAGCCAAGATCGACAGGGGGCAATTGGGACTAATGAAAAACTGTTTTTT.

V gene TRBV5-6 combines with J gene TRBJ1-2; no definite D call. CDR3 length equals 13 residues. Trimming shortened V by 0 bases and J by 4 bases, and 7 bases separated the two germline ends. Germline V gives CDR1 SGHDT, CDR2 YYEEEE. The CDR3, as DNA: TGTGCCAGCAGCTTGGGGTCGAGCTATGGCTACACCTTC. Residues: CASSLGSSYGYTF.

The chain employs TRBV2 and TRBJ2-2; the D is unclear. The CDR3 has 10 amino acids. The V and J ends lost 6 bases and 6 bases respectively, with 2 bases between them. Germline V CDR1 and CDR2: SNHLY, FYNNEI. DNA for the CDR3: TGTGCCAGCAGCGCCGGGGAGCTGTTTTTT. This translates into CASSAGELFF.

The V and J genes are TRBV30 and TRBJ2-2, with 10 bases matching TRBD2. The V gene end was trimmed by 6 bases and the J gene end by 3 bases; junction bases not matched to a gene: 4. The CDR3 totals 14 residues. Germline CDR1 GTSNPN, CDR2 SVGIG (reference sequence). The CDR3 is CACQREGDTGELFF. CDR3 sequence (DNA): TGTGCCTGCCAGCGGGAGGGGGACACCGGGGAGCTGTTTTTT.

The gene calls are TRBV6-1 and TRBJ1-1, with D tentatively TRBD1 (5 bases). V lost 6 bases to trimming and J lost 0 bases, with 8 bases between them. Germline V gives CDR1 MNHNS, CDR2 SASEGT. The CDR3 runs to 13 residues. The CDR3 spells CASRPGVNTEAFF. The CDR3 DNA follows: TGTGCCAGCAGGCCGGGGGTGAACACTGAAGCTTTCTTT.

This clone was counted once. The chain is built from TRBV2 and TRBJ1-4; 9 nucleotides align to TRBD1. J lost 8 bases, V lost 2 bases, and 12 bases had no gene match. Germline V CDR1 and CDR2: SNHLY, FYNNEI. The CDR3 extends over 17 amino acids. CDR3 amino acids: CASSENYLDRGGEKLFF. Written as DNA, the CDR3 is TGTGCCAGCAGTGAAAATTATCTAGACAGGGGGGGCGAAAAACTGTTTTTT.

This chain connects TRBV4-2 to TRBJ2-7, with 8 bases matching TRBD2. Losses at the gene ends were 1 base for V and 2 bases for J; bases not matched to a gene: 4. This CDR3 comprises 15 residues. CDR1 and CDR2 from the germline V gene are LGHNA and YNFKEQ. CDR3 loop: CASSQASGSAYEQYF. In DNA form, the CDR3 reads TGTGCCAGCAGCCAAGCGAGCGGGAGTGCCTACGAGCAGTACTTC.

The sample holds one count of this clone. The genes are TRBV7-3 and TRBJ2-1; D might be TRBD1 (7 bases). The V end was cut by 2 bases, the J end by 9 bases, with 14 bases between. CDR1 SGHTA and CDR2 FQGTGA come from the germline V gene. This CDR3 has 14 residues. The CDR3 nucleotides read TGTGCCAGCAGCTTACTACTCCAGGGGGGTGAGCAGTTCTTC. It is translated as CASSLLLQGGEQFF.

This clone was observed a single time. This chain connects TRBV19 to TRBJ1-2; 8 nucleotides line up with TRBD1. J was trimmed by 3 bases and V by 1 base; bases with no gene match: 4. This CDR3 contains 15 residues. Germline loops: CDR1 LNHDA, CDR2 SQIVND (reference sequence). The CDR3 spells CASSIGQGIDYGYTF. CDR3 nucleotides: TGTGCCAGTAGTATAGGACAGGGGATCGACTATGGCTACACCTTC.

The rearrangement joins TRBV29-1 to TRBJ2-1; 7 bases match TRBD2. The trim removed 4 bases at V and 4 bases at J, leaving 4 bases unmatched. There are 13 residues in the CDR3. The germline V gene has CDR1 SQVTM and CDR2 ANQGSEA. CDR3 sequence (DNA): TGCAGCGTTGGGACGGGAGGATACAATGAGCAGTTCTTC. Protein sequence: CSVGTGGYNEQFF.

The CDR3 reads CASSKSAPGDPDTQYF. The CDR3, as DNA: TGTGCCAGCAGTAAATCGGCTCCAGGGGATCCAGATACGCAGTATTTT. The chain employs TRBV2 and TRBJ2-3; tentative D call: TRBD1 (6 bases). The CDR3 is 16 amino acids. Germline assignment: CDR1 SNHLY and CDR2 FYNNEI. Trimming shortened V by 5 bases and J by 4 bases, and 19 bases separated the two germline ends.

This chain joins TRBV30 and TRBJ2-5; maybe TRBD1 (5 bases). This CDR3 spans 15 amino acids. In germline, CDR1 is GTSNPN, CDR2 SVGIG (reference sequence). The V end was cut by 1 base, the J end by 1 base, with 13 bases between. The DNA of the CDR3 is TGTGCCTGGAGTGCAGGGTCCCGGACCCAAGAGACCCAGTACTTC. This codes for CAWSAGSRTQETQYF.

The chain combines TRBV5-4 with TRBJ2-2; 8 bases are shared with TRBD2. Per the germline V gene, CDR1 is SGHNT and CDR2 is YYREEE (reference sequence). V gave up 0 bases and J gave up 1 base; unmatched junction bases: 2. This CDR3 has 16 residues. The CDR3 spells CASSLVAGLNTGELFF. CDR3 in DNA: TGTGCCAGCAGCTTGGTAGCGGGATTGAACACCGGGGAGCTGTTTTTT.

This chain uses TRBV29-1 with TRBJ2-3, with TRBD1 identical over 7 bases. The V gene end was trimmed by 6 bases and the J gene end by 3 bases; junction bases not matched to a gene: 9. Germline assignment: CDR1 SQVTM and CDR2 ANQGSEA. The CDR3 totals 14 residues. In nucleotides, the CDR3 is TGCAGCGTGCCCCAGACAGGGTTAACAGATACGCAGTATTTT. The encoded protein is CSVPQTGLTDTQYF.

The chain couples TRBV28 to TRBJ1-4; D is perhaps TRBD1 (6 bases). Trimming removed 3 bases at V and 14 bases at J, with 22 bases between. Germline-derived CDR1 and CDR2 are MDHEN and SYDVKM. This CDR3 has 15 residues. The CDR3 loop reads CASSLPGEGPIRLFF. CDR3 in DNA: TGTGCCAGCAGTTTGCCAGGGGAAGGCCCTATTCGGCTGTTTTTT. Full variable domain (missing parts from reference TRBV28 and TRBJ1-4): DVKVTQSSRYLVKRTGEKVFLECVQDMDHENMFWYRQDPGLGLRLIYFSYDVKMKEKGDIPEGYSVSREKKERFSLILESASTNQTSMYLCASSLPGEGPIRLFFGSGTQLSVL.